What follows are 17 T cell receptor beta chains derived from one specimen sequenced in a study of cytotoxic CD8 clonotypes in ibrutinib-treated CLL. TCRdb's table, derived via immunoSEQ multiplex PCR, lists solely in-frame clones and lacks some. The sample has 29,000 or so clones, approximately 80% seen once; the top ten hold 40% to 60%. The sample here was PBMCs, taken after 36 months of ibrutinib treatment. All receptors derive from a human donor with chronic lymphocytic leukemia.

The V gene is TRBV6-5, the J gene TRBJ1-2; D gene uncertain. With 0 bases removed from V and 4 bases from J, the gap between germline ends came to 12 bases. This CDR3 is 15 amino acids long. CDR1 and CDR2 from the germline V gene are MNHEY and SVGAGI. The DNA of the CDR3 is TGTGCCAGCAGTTACTCGGGGAGCTTTACCTATGGCTACACCTTC. It is translated as CASSYSGSFTYGYTF.

The V call is TRBV5-6, the J call TRBJ2-1; D possibly matches TRBD1 or TRBD2 (5 bases each). The V and J ends lost 2 bases and 6 bases respectively, with 12 bases between them. The CDR3 contains 14 residues. Germline V gives CDR1 SGHDT, CDR2 YYEEEE. The CDR3 loop reads CASSFSGAINEQFF. The CDR3 nucleotides are TGTGCCAGCAGCTTCTCCGGGGCAATCAATGAGCAGTTCTTC.

The rearrangement joins TRBV27 to TRBJ2-1; tentative D call: TRBD2 (5 bases). This CDR3 has 12 residues. Looked up from germline, CDR1 is MNHEY and CDR2 is SMNVEV (reference sequence). V lost 8 bases to trimming and J lost 10 bases, with 15 bases between them. CDR3 bases: TGTGCCAGCTCGAGCAACCGGGGAGAGCAGTTCTTC. This codes for CASSSNRGEQFF.

This chain connects TRBV4-3 to TRBJ1-1; D is perhaps TRBD1 (5 bases). Trimming removed 0 bases at V and 0 bases at J, with 8 bases between. Germline V gene data show CDR1 as LGHNA and CDR2 as YSLEER. This CDR3 spans 15 amino acids. CDR3: CASSQEPGLNTEAFF. CDR3 in DNA: TGCGCCAGCAGCCAAGAACCGGGACTGAACACTGAAGCTTTCTTT.

CDR3 in amino acids: CASTSGIGYTF. CDR3 nucleotide sequence: TGTGCCAGCACCTCTGGGATAGGCTACACCTTC. This chain links TRBV11-2 with TRBJ1-2; D gene uncertain. V lost 7 bases and J lost 8, with 11 bases in between. The CDR3 length is 11 residues. CDR1 SGHAT and CDR2 FQNNGV come from the germline V gene.

The chain has TRBV29-1 and TRBJ1-2; maybe TRBD1 (6 bases). The CDR3 totals 13 residues. Trimming pared 2 bases from V and 2 bases from J, leaving 9 bases between. Looked up from germline, CDR1 is SQVTM and CDR2 is ANQGSEA. Here the CDR3 reads CSVEWQGNYGYTF. DNA of the CDR3: TGCAGCGTTGAATGGCAGGGGAACTATGGCTACACCTTC.

The chain is built from TRBV11-2 and TRBJ1-6, with TRBD1 matching over 9 bases. Per germline, CDR1 SGHAT and CDR2 FQNNGV. V was clipped by 5 bases and J by 9 bases; unmatched bases: 20. CDR3 length equals 19 residues. The CDR3 nucleotides read TGTGCCAGCAGCCTGATACGCCGGGACAGGGCCGTGGATAGTTCACCCCTCCACTTT. Residues: CASSLIRRDRAVDSSPLHF.

V usage is TRBV9 and J usage is TRBJ1-2; D is ambiguous. CDR1 SGDLS and CDR2 YYNGEE come from the germline V gene. V was trimmed by 4 bases and J by 3 bases, leaving 4 bases between them. This CDR3 has 11 residues. The DNA of the CDR3 is TGTGCCAGCAGCTCCTACTATGGCTACACCTTC. It yields the protein CASSSYYGYTF.

The chain joins TRBV6-6 to TRBJ2-7, with unresolved D. Germline values: CDR1 MNHNY, CDR2 SVGAGI (reference sequence). Trimming shortened V by 7 bases and J by 6 bases, and 10 bases separated the two germline ends. The CDR3 contains 11 residues. This CDR3 reads CASTSTGEQYF. CDR3 nucleotides: TGTGCCAGCACGTCAACCGGCGAGCAGTACTTC.

The chain recombines TRBV13 with TRBJ1-1; weak D call: TRBD1 (6 bases). This CDR3 comprises 14 residues. Germline CDR1 reads PRHDT; CDR2 reads FYEKMQ (reference sequence). Trimming removed 3 bases at V and 0 bases at J, with 8 bases between. This chain's CDR3 is CASSLDSMNTEAFF. The DNA for the CDR3 is TGTGCCAGCAGCTTGGACAGCATGAACACTGAAGCTTTCTTT. Full variable domain (remainder filled in from reference TRBV13 and TRBJ1-1): AAGVIQSPRHLIKEKRETATLKCYPIPRHDTVYWYQQGPGQDPQFLISFYEKMQSDKGSIPDRFSAQQFSDYHSELNMSSLELGDSALYFCASSLDSMNTEAFFGQGTRLTVV.

The rearrangement links TRBV10-3 to TRBJ2-7; no clear D. CDR3 length: 12 amino acids. V was clipped by 6 bases and J by 0 bases, with 6 bases between them. Germline CDR1 ENHRY, CDR2 SYGVKD. Here the CDR3 DNA reads TGTGCCATCAGCGGCAGCTCCTACGAGCAGTACTTC. This translates into CAISGSSYEQYF.

Comment on this clone: Other nucleotide sequences in the sample specify the same CDR3. In nucleotides, the CDR3 is TGTGCCAGCAGCTTGGGGACTACATACGAGCAGTACTTC. It translates to CASSLGTTYEQYF. The chain joins TRBV5-6 to TRBJ2-7, with a weak D call TRBD2 (6 bases). Germline loops: CDR1 SGHDT, CDR2 YYEEEE. The CDR3 runs to 13 residues. With 0 bases removed from V and 4 bases from J, the gap between germline ends came to 8 bases. The variable domain in full, completed from reference TRBV5-6 and TRBJ2-7, reads DAGVTQSPTHLIKTRGQQVTLRCSPKSGHDTVSWYQQALGQGPQFIFQYYEEEERQRGNFPDRFSGHQFPNYSSELNVNALLLGDSALYLCASSLGTTYEQYFGPGTRLTVT.

The CDR3 region is CASRQSYEQYF. CDR3 in DNA: TGTGCCAGCCGACAGTCCTACGAGCAGTACTTC. The V and J genes are TRBV2 and TRBJ2-7, with D perhaps matching TRBD1 (5 bases). Trimming shortened V by 8 bases and J by 1 base, and 6 bases separated the two germline ends. Germline-derived CDR1 and CDR2 are SNHLY and FYNNEI. CDR3 length: 11 residues.

V gene TRBV27 combines with J gene TRBJ2-7, with TRBD1 as a possible D gene (5 bases). Germline V lookup: CDR1 MNHEY, CDR2 SMNVEV (reference sequence). This CDR3 has 15 amino acids. The ends were cut back, 3 bases at V and 2 bases at J, with 14 bases in the middle. The CDR3 nucleotides read TGTGCCAGCAGTTTTATCGACAGACCCGCCTACGAGCAGTACTTC. Translation: CASSFIDRPAYEQYF.

The chain is built from TRBV18 and TRBJ1-5; TRBD1 matches 10 bases. V gave up 6 bases and J gave up 9 bases; unmatched junction bases: 11. The CDR3 sequence is 15 residues long. The germline gives CDR1 KGHSH, CDR2 LQKENI. CDR3 residues: CASSPGQGRSGPQHF. The CDR3 DNA reads as TGTGCCAGCTCCCCGGGACAGGGGCGCTCGGGGCCCCAGCATTTT.

CDR3 in amino acids: CASSRTGAYEQYF. CDR3 nucleotide sequence: TGTGCCAGCAGCCGGACAGGGGCCTACGAGCAGTACTTC. This chain joins TRBV6-5 and TRBJ2-7; TRBD1 matches 9 bases. V was pared by 6 bases and J by 2 bases, with 2 bases of the junction left unmatched. Per the germline V gene, CDR1 is MNHEY and CDR2 is SVGAGI. This CDR3 spans 13 amino acids.

The genes are TRBV5-1 and TRBJ1-2; D gene uncertain. Trimming stripped 7 bases from V and 2 bases from J, with 9 bases between. The CDR3 runs 12 residues. CDR1 is SGHRS, CDR2 YFSETQ, per germline. The CDR3 region has the DNA TGCGCCAGCTCGGGAGAGAACTATGGCTACACCTTC. It translates to CASSGENYGYTF.